These 29 T cell receptor beta chains were all obtained from the same sample, sequenced in a study of blood T cell repertoires in COVID-19. Using immunoSEQ multiplex PCR, the repertoire was profiled, and TCRdb retains in-frame clones only, with some absent. The sample shows some 170,000 clones, approximately 88% of them seen only once. Sequenced sample: peripheral blood. Source of these receptors: a woman aged 50 to 65 with acute or convalescent COVID-19.

The rearrangement links TRBV11-3 to TRBJ2-3, with TRBD2 matching over 8 bases. This CDR3 contains 14 residues. Trimming cost V 0 bases and J 5 bases; bases outside gene matches: 1. CDR1 and CDR2 (germline): SGHNT, YENEEA. The CDR3 DNA reads as TGTGCCAGCAGCTTAGACGGGGGGGGAGATACGCAGTATTTT. Translated, it gives CASSLDGGGDTQYF. The variable domain in full, completed from reference TRBV11-3 and TRBJ2-3, reads EAGVVQSPRYKIIEKKQPVAFWCNPISGHNTLYWYLQNLGQGPELLIRYENEEAVDDSQLPKDRFSAERLKGVDSTLKIQPAELGDSAVYLCASSLDGGGDTQYFGPGTRLTVL.

The chain couples TRBV7-5 to TRBJ2-7; the D call in the table, TRBD2, was not verified against the DNA. TRBV7-5 constitutes a pseudogene. This CDR3 is 16 amino acids long. This chain's CDR3 is CVRSRGIREDSYEQYF. DNA for the CDR3: TGTGTCAGAAGCCGGGGGATCAGGGAGGACTCCTACGAGCAGTACTTC.

The V gene is TRBV5-1, the J gene TRBJ2-1; 13 positions match TRBD2. Per the germline V gene, CDR1 is SGHRS and CDR2 is YFSETQ. The junction had 11 bases not matched to a gene; V was cut back by 4 bases and J by 7 bases. CDR3 size: 17 residues. The CDR3 nucleotides are TGCGCCAGCAGCCTCACCTGGAGGACTAGCGGGAGTAATGAGCAGTTCTTC. It specifies CASSLTWRTSGSNEQFF. Using reference TRBV5-1 and TRBJ2-1 for the parts outside the CDR3, the full variable domain is KAGVTQTPRYLIKTRGQQVTLSCSPISGHRSVSWYQQTPGQGLQFLFEYFSETQRNKGNFPGRFSGRQFSNSRSEMNVSTLELGDSALYLCASSLTWRTSGSNEQFFGPGTRLTVL.

This rearrangement joins TRBV19 to TRBJ2-7, with TRBD2 matching 14 bases. V lost 5 bases, J lost 1 base, and 7 bases stayed unmatched. Germline-derived CDR1 and CDR2 are LNHDA and SQIVND (reference sequence). CDR3 length equals 17 residues. The CDR3 DNA sequence: TGTGCCAGTAGTTTGACTAGCGGGGGGGCGGAGTCCTACGAGCAGTACTTC. Translated, it gives CASSLTSGGAESYEQYF.

The chain recombines TRBV3-1 (or the pseudogene TRBV3-2) with TRBJ1-4, with D possibly TRBD1 on 5 matching bases. The CDR3 is 15 residues long. The germline CDR1 and CDR2 sequences are LGHDT and YNNKEL (reference sequence). Trimming took off 3 bases at V and 0 bases at J, with 8 bases between the two ends. The chain's CDR3 is CASSHGGATNEKLFF. For the CDR3, the DNA is TGTGCCAGCAGCCACGGGGGGGCAACTAATGAAAAACTGTTTTTT.

The rearrangement joins TRBV19 to TRBJ1-1, with D possibly TRBD1 on 5 matching bases. V was pared by 3 bases and J by 0 bases, with 8 bases between. CDR1 LNHDA and CDR2 SQIVND come from the germline V gene (reference sequence). This CDR3 is 14 amino acids long. CDR3 sequence: CASSMGRLNTEAFF. The CDR3 bases are TGTGCCAGTAGTATGGGGCGGTTGAACACTGAAGCTTTCTTT. The full variable domain, its missing parts supplied by reference TRBV19 and TRBJ1-1, is DGGITQSPKYLFRKEGQNVTLSCEQNLNHDAMYWYRQDPGQGLRLIYYSQIVNDFQKGDIAEGYSVSREKKESFPLTVTSAQKNPTAFYLCASSMGRLNTEAFFGQGTRLTVV.

The rearrangement links TRBV18 to TRBJ2-3; D remains ambiguous. The germline V gene encodes CDR1 KGHSH and CDR2 LQKENI. V dropped 3 bases and J dropped 4 bases, with 8 bases sitting between them. CDR3 length: 13 amino acids. CDR3 in amino acids: CASSPSEADTQYF. CDR3 DNA: TGTGCCAGCTCACCGAGTGAGGCAGATACGCAGTATTTT.

The chain is built from TRBV10-3 and TRBJ1-1; possibly TRBD1 for D (6 bases). The CDR3 extends over 15 amino acids. Per germline, CDR1 ENHRY and CDR2 SYGVKD. Trimming cost V 8 bases and J 0 bases, with 16 bases left between them. The CDR3 loop is CAISVTGGMNTEAFF. CDR3 DNA: TGTGCCATCTCTGTGACAGGTGGGATGAACACTGAAGCTTTCTTT.

The CDR3 DNA reads as TGTGCCAGCAGCCGCCAAAGGGGGTCAGATACGCAGTATTTT. Protein product: CASSRQRGSDTQYF. V is TRBV3-1 (or the pseudogene TRBV3-2) and J is TRBJ2-3; possibly TRBD1 for D (6 bases). This CDR3 comprises 14 residues. Trimming took 4 bases from V and 4 from J, leaving 12 bases between them. Germline loops: CDR1 LGHDT, CDR2 YNNKEL (reference sequence).

In this sample, this clone turned up once. This chain joins TRBV5-1 and TRBJ1-1; TRBD1 agrees at 9 bases. The ends lost 5 bases at V and 2 bases at J; junction bases unmatched: 7. Germline V gene data show CDR1 as SGHRS and CDR2 as YFSETQ. This CDR3 comprises 15 residues. CDR3 residues: CASSNRGRGNTEAFF. The CDR3 bases are TGCGCCAGCAGTAACAGGGGGCGCGGAAACACTGAAGCTTTCTTT.

The chain couples TRBV4-3 to TRBJ2-7, with D unresolved. Trimming stripped 0 bases from V and 6 bases from J, with 15 bases between. This CDR3 has 15 amino acids. The V gene's germline CDR1 is LGHNA and CDR2 YSLEER. CDR3 bases: TGCGCCAGCAGCCAAGATCAGAGCTTGTCGGGCGAGCAGTACTTC. The encoded protein is CASSQDQSLSGEQYF.

This rearrangement joins TRBV15 to TRBJ2-2; a weak D match, TRBD1 (6 bases). This CDR3 contains 16 residues. V lost 0 bases, J lost 6 bases, and 14 bases lay in between. Germline V gene lookup returns CDR1 LNHNV and CDR2 YYDKDF (reference sequence). DNA for the CDR3: TGTGCCACCAGCAGAGATAGGAACAGGGCTTCCGGGGAGCTGTTTTTT. It translates to CATSRDRNRASGELFF.

CDR3 DNA sequence: TGTGCCAGCAGTCCCCAGACTCTAGCCAAAAACATTCAGTACTTC. Its protein product is CASSPQTLAKNIQYF. This sequence joins TRBV6-5 and TRBJ2-4, with no clear D. The CDR3 sequence is 15 residues long. The V gene lost 5 bases and the J gene lost 0 bases, with 11 bases spanning the gap. The germline V gene encodes CDR1 MNHEY and CDR2 SVGAGI.

This rearrangement joins TRBV2 to TRBJ2-6; 8 bases map to TRBD1. The CDR3 is 17 residues long. CDR1 and CDR2 from the germline V gene are SNHLY and FYNNEI. J gave up 2 bases and V 4 bases, and 7 bases lay outside the gene matches. DNA for the CDR3: TGTGCCAGCAGTGCCAATACAGGGGGAGCTGGGGCCAACGTCCTGACTTTC. Its protein is CASSANTGGAGANVLTF.

The rearrangement uses TRBV6-5 and TRBJ2-3, with 8 bases lining up with TRBD2. Germline V gene data show CDR1 as MNHEY and CDR2 as SVGAGI. This CDR3 is built from 11 residues. Trimming at V came to 8 bases and at J to 5 bases, leaving 0 bases not matched to a gene. DNA of the CDR3: TGTGCCAGCCTAGCGGGAGATACGCAGTATTTT. Its translation: CASLAGDTQYF.

V and J are TRBV7-9 and TRBJ1-2; 8 bases fit TRBD1. This CDR3 comprises 13 residues. The V and J ends lost 5 bases and 6 bases, in that order; junction bases with no gene match: 5. Germline lookup yields CDR1 SEHNR and CDR2 FQNEAQ (reference sequence). The CDR3 protein is CASSLDRADGYTF. DNA of the CDR3: TGTGCCAGCAGCCTGGACAGGGCGGATGGCTACACCTTC.

The chain combines TRBV7-9 with TRBJ2-5; maybe TRBD1 (6 bases). The CDR3 totals 17 residues. V lost 1 base to trimming and J lost 4 bases, with 19 bases between them. CDR1 and CDR2 from the germline V gene are SEHNR and FQNEAQ (reference sequence). The CDR3 is CASSLVLGASGGETQYF. For the CDR3, the DNA is TGTGCCAGCAGCTTAGTCTTGGGGGCATCCGGAGGAGAGACCCAGTACTTC.

V and J are TRBV5-1 and TRBJ1-1; 10 bases line up with TRBD1. This CDR3 has 17 residues. With V trimmed by 3 bases and J by 0 bases, 8 bases remained unmatched. Germline CDR1 SGHRS, CDR2 YFSETQ. CDR3 amino acids: CASSSAGQGVMNTEAFF. The CDR3 DNA follows: TGCGCCAGCAGCTCCGCTGGACAGGGGGTCATGAACACTGAAGCTTTCTTT.

This clone was seen only a few times. The J gene is TRBJ2-5, the V gene TRBV4-3, with 11 bases matching TRBD2. The V gene end was trimmed by 0 bases and the J gene end by 0 bases; junction bases not matched to a gene: 6. This CDR3 region has 18 residues. The V gene's germline CDR1 is LGHNA and CDR2 YSLEER. The CDR3 coding sequence is TGCGCCAGCAGCCAAGATATCCTAGCGGGGGGCCACCAAGAGACCCAGTACTTC. Protein sequence: CASSQDILAGGHQETQYF.

The V and J genes are TRBV5-1 and TRBJ2-3, with 14 nucleotides matching TRBD2. Per germline, CDR1 SGHRS and CDR2 YFSETQ. Trimming removed 3 bases from V and 1 base from J; junction bases left unmatched: 7. This CDR3 is 18 amino acids long. The CDR3 sequence is CASSSGTSGSSRTDTQYF. In nucleotides, the CDR3 is TGCGCCAGCAGCTCCGGGACTAGCGGGAGCTCTCGCACAGATACGCAGTATTTT.

The sample holds a few counts of this clone. CDR3 sequence reads: CASSARGPQHF. CDR3 DNA: TGTGCCAGCAGCGCCCGGGGGCCCCAGCATTTT. The chain joins TRBV5-6 to TRBJ1-5; D ambiguous. The CDR3 spans 11 residues. Germline CDR1 is SGHDT and CDR2 is YYEEEE. V gave up 4 bases and J gave up 9 bases, with 8 bases separating them. Filled out from reference TRBV5-6 and TRBJ1-5, the complete variable domain reads DAGVTQSPTHLIKTRGQQVTLRCSPKSGHDTVSWYQQALGQGPQFIFQYYEEEERQRGNFPDRFSGHQFPNYSSELNVNALLLGDSALYLCASSARGPQHFGDGTRLSIL.

This clone has just a few counts. The CDR3 nucleotides are TGTGCCAGCACCCCCGCGGGGCAGGTCCTGAACACCGGGGAGCTGTTTTTT. This sequence encodes CASTPAGQVLNTGELFF. This sequence joins TRBV11-3 and TRBJ2-2; possibly TRBD2 for D (6 bases). This CDR3 spans 17 amino acids. Germline CDR1 reads SGHNT; CDR2 reads YENEEA. Between the trimmed V and J ends, which lost 7 bases and 1 base, there was a span of 19 bases.

This chain links TRBV11-2 with TRBJ2-7; weak D call: TRBD2 (6 bases). The CDR3 spans 10 residues. CDR1 and CDR2 (germline): SGHAT, FQNNGV. The germline V and J ends were trimmed by 8 bases and 4 bases, with 6 bases remaining between them. CDR3 residues: CASGGYEQYF. In DNA, the CDR3 is TGTGCCAGCGGGGGGTACGAGCAGTACTTC.

This clone was observed a few times. The V and J genes are TRBV12-3 or TRBV12-4 and TRBJ1-1, with D unclear. This CDR3 contains 13 residues. V lost 3 bases and J lost 3, with 8 bases in between. DNA for the CDR3: TGTGCCAGCAGTTTTCAGGACTACACTGAAGCTTTCTTT. Translated, it gives CASSFQDYTEAFF.

The sample holds one count of this clone. This chain joins TRBV6-5 and TRBJ2-1, with TRBD1 as a possible D gene (5 bases). Germline V gene data show CDR1 as MNHEY and CDR2 as SVGAGI. The length of the CDR3 is 12 residues. The V gene lost 5 bases and the J gene lost 7 bases, with 9 bases spanning the gap. CDR3 residues: CASSPPGNEQFF. The DNA for the CDR3 is TGTGCCAGCAGTCCCCCAGGGAATGAGCAGTTCTTC.

The chain recombines TRBV10-1 with TRBJ2-7; TRBD1 might be the D (6 bases). Germline CDR1 WNHNN, CDR2 SYGVQD (reference sequence). Trimming pared 4 bases from V and 2 bases from J, leaving 12 bases between. The CDR3 covers 14 residues. The CDR3 region has the DNA TGCGCCAGCAGTGGGAACCGGGACACCTACGAGCAGTACTTC. Its protein is CASSGNRDTYEQYF.

This sequence joins TRBV24-1 and TRBJ2-1; 9 nucleotides match TRBD2. The CDR3 loop spans 15 amino acids. V shed 9 bases and J 7 bases; nucleotides not matched to a gene: 12. Germline V gives CDR1 KGHDR, CDR2 SFDVKD. This CDR3 reads CATAMSSGGRNEQFF. In DNA form, the CDR3 reads TGTGCCACCGCGATGAGCAGCGGGGGGCGGAATGAGCAGTTCTTC.

V and J are TRBV19 and TRBJ1-2, with D possibly being TRBD1 (5 bases). CDR1 is LNHDA, CDR2 SQIVND, per germline (reference sequence). CDR3 length: 14 residues. V shed 1 base and J shed 7 bases, with 13 bases lying between them. The DNA of the CDR3 is TGTGCCAGTAGTATAGTTTGGCAGGGCAGTGGCTACACCTTC. Translation gives CASSIVWQGSGYTF. Filled out from reference TRBV19 and TRBJ1-2, the complete variable domain reads DGGITQSPKYLFRKEGQNVTLSCEQNLNHDAMYWYRQDPGQGLRLIYYSQIVNDFQKGDIAEGYSVSREKKESFPLTVTSAQKNPTAFYLCASSIVWQGSGYTFGSGTRLTVV.

This chain links TRBV7-2 with TRBJ1-2, with 8 bases fitting TRBD1. With 5 bases clipped from V and 3 bases from J, the junction kept 2 bases outside the gene matches. Germline V gives CDR1 SGHTA, CDR2 FQGNSA. There are 13 residues in the CDR3. The CDR3 DNA sequence: TGTGCCAGCAGCCTGGACAGGGACTATGGCTACACCTTC. It yields the protein CASSLDRDYGYTF.